Below are 27 T cell receptor beta chains sequenced from a single sample in a study of control samples from healthy donors and cancer patients. Sequencing used immunoSEQ multiplex PCR; TCRdb keeps in-frame clones, though not all of them. The sample holds 94,000 or so clones, less than 85% seen once. The specimen sequenced was PBMCs. The receptors originated from a man in his 70s with lung cancer.

The V call is TRBV6-2 or TRBV6-3, the J call TRBJ1-3; no clear D gene. Per the germline V gene, CDR1 is MNHEY and CDR2 is SVGEGT. The CDR3 totals 15 residues. Trimming removed 6 bases at V and 1 base at J, with 13 bases between. Here the CDR3 reads CASSSIRRSGNTIYF. CDR3 sequence (DNA): TGTGCCAGCAGCTCCATCAGAAGATCTGGAAACACCATATATTTT.

This clone was seen more than once but under ten times. The chain links TRBV6-1 to TRBJ1-6, with D possibly being TRBD1 (5 bases). Germline-derived CDR1 and CDR2 are MNHNS and SASEGT. The CDR3 covers 15 residues. The V and J ends lost 3 bases and 4 bases respectively, with 10 bases between them. The CDR3 sequence: CASSDMTVYNSPLHF. The CDR3 DNA sequence: TGTGCCAGCAGTGATATGACAGTTTATAATTCACCCCTCCACTTT.

The chain is built from TRBV4-3 and TRBJ2-2; weak D call: TRBD2 (6 bases). Germline V gene sequence: CDR1 LGHNA, CDR2 YSLEER. This CDR3 is 16 amino acids long. Trimming removed 1 base from V and 3 bases from J, with 12 bases in between. For the CDR3, the DNA is TGCGCCAGCAGCCAAGCGCAGGGCGGGGACACCGGGGAGCTGTTTTTT. The encoded protein is CASSQAQGGDTGELFF.

The chain has TRBV7-3 and TRBJ1-1; the D gene is possibly TRBD1 (5 bases). Trimming took 1 base from V and 0 from J, leaving 15 bases between them. The germline V gene encodes CDR1 SGHTA and CDR2 FQGTGA. The CDR3 is 17 residues long. CDR3 DNA sequence: TGTGCCAGCAGCTTAAAGGGTACAGGAAGGGTGAACACTGAAGCTTTCTTT. It is translated as CASSLKGTGRVNTEAFF.

J is TRBJ2-2 and V is TRBV7-6; 7 bases fit TRBD1. This CDR3 contains 17 residues. V shed 4 bases, J shed 4 bases, and the junction held 12 bases outside the gene matches. Per the germline V gene, CDR1 is SGHVS and CDR2 is FNYEAQ. CDR3 residues: CASSWGTASEFTGELFF. In DNA form, the CDR3 reads TGTGCCAGCAGCTGGGGGACAGCCTCTGAGTTCACCGGGGAGCTGTTTTTT. The variable domain in full, completed from reference TRBV7-6 and TRBJ2-2, reads GAGVSQSPRYKVTKRGQDVALRCDPISGHVSLYWYRQALGQGPEFLTYFNYEAQQDKSGLPNDRFSAERPEGSISTLTIQRTEQRDSAMYRCASSWGTASEFTGELFFGEGSRLTVL.

The chain combines TRBV7-3 with TRBJ2-6; D gene ambiguous. V was shortened by 5 bases and J by 0 bases, with 11 bases between the two germline ends. The V gene's germline CDR1 is SGHTA and CDR2 FQGTGA. CDR3 length: 16 amino acids. The CDR3: CASSPGVFSGANVLTF. The CDR3 DNA reads TGTGCCAGCAGCCCGGGCGTATTCTCTGGGGCCAACGTCCTGACTTTC. The full variable domain, rest sourced from reference TRBV7-3 and TRBJ2-6, is GAGVSQTPSNKVTEKGKYVELRCDPISGHTALYWYRQSLGQGPEFLIYFQGTGAADDSGLPNDRFFAVRPEGSVSTLKIQRTERGDSAVYLCASSPGVFSGANVLTFGAGSRLTVL.

The chain has TRBV7-8 and TRBJ1-4; D remains ambiguous. The CDR3 is made up of 16 amino acids. Trimming removed 0 bases at V and 0 bases at J, with 8 bases between. The germline gives CDR1 SGHVS, CDR2 FQNEAQ. This chain's CDR3 is CASSLALGATNEKLFF. The DNA of the CDR3 is TGTGCCAGCAGCTTAGCGCTCGGGGCAACTAATGAAAAACTGTTTTTT.

This CDR3 reads CASSRTGNSPLHF. The CDR3 region has the DNA TGTGCCAGCAGCCGGACAGGGAATTCACCCCTCCACTTT. The chain recombines TRBV11-3 with TRBJ1-6; 8 nucleotides line up with TRBD1. The CDR3 sequence is 13 residues long. The V and J ends lost 5 bases and 7 bases, in that order; junction bases with no gene match: 1. Germline V CDR1 and CDR2: SGHNT, YENEEA.

About this clone: Different DNA sequences within this sample yield the same CDR3. This chain joins TRBV14 and TRBJ1-1; D ambiguous. V shed 1 base and J shed 0 bases, with 6 bases lying between them. The length of the CDR3 is 14 residues. Germline V gene sequence: CDR1 SGHDN, CDR2 FVKESK. CDR3 amino acids: CASSQAGMNTEAFF. In DNA form, the CDR3 reads TGTGCCAGCAGCCAAGCGGGCATGAACACTGAAGCTTTCTTT.

The chain uses TRBV4-1 and TRBJ1-3, with D possibly being TRBD1 (5 bases). The CDR3 runs 14 residues. V gave up 5 bases and J gave up 2 bases, with 10 bases separating them. The germline V gene encodes CDR1 MGHRA and CDR2 YSYEKL. The CDR3: CASSWGFAGNTIYF. Here the CDR3 DNA reads TGCGCCAGCAGCTGGGGGTTCGCTGGAAACACCATATATTTT.

The rearrangement uses TRBV30 and TRBJ2-3; the match to TRBD2 covers 10 bases. This CDR3 is built from 13 residues. Germline V gene lookup returns CDR1 GTSNPN and CDR2 SVGIG (reference sequence). V was clipped by 7 bases and J by 4 bases; unmatched bases: 5. The CDR3 region is CAYLAGAADTQYF. As DNA, the CDR3 is TGTGCCTACCTAGCGGGGGCCGCAGATACGCAGTATTTT.

The gene calls are TRBV9 and TRBJ2-5; 9 bases fit TRBD2. This CDR3 spans 14 amino acids. The junction had 2 bases not matched to a gene; V was cut back by 3 bases and J by 2 bases. CDR1 and CDR2 (germline): SGDLS, YYNGEE. CDR3 amino acids: CASSGGGVQETQYF. The DNA of the CDR3 is TGTGCCAGCAGCGGCGGGGGGGTTCAAGAGACCCAGTACTTC.

The rearrangement links TRBV27 to TRBJ1-2; D might be TRBD1 (5 bases). V was trimmed by 4 bases and J by 7 bases, leaving 16 bases between them. CDR3 length equals 14 residues. From germline, CDR1 is MNHEY and CDR2 SMNVEV (reference sequence). The CDR3 protein is CASSSPGARRGYTF. In DNA form, the CDR3 reads TGTGCCAGCAGTTCCCCCGGGGCACGTCGTGGCTACACCTTC.

As DNA, the CDR3 is TGTGCCAGCAGCTTAGGACAGGGAGAAGGGCAGTACTTC. The encoded protein is CASSLGQGEGQYF. The chain joins TRBV7-9 to TRBJ2-7; the match to TRBD1 covers 7 bases. The length of the CDR3 is 13 residues. V trimming: 1 base; J trimming: 9 bases; junction bases outside the gene matches: 6. CDR1 and CDR2 from the germline V gene are SEHNR and FQNEAQ (reference sequence).

The chain has TRBV11-2 and TRBJ2-3; 8 nucleotides agree with TRBD2. The CDR3 covers 17 residues. The germline V gene encodes CDR1 SGHAT and CDR2 FQNNGV. Losses at the gene ends were 2 bases for V and 0 bases for J; bases not matched to a gene: 7. The CDR3 DNA reads TGTGCCAGCAGCTTAAGAGCGTCTAGCGGGAGCACAGATACGCAGTATTTT. This codes for CASSLRASSGSTDTQYF.

This clone occurred once. The CDR3 DNA is TGTGCCAGTAGAAAGACAGGGCTGGCGAATTCACCCCTCCACTTT. As protein: CASRKTGLANSPLHF. The chain joins TRBV19 to TRBJ1-6, with TRBD1 matching 7 bases. V lost 6 bases to trimming and J lost 7 bases; unmatched junction nucleotides: 9. The germline gives CDR1 LNHDA, CDR2 SQIVND (reference sequence). This CDR3 spans 15 amino acids.

This chain uses TRBV30 with TRBJ2-1; D remains ambiguous. Trimming shortened V by 1 base and J by 4 bases, and 14 bases separated the two germline ends. The germline gives CDR1 GTSNPN, CDR2 SVGIG (reference sequence). This CDR3 is 15 amino acids long. The CDR3 DNA sequence: TGTGCCTGGAGTGCCTCCGTGGGGAAGTACAATGAGCAGTTCTTC. The encoded protein is CAWSASVGKYNEQFF.

The chain has TRBV29-1 and TRBJ2-7; the D is unclear. Deletions cut 6 bases from V and 0 bases from J, with 9 bases between. Germline assignment: CDR1 SQVTM and CDR2 ANQGSEA. This CDR3 is 12 amino acids long. CDR3 amino acids: CSVASRSYEQYF. The CDR3 nucleotides are TGCAGCGTCGCAAGTCGCTCCTACGAGCAGTACTTC.

In this sample, this clone turned up a few times. J is TRBJ1-2 and V is TRBV5-4; D gene uncertain. With 3 bases removed from V and 8 bases from J, the gap between germline ends came to 8 bases. The germline V gene has CDR1 SGHNT and CDR2 YYREEE (reference sequence). The CDR3 length is 11 residues. As DNA, the CDR3 is TGTGCCAGCAGCTCTCCGGGCGGCTACACCTTC. This sequence encodes CASSSPGGYTF.

The chain recombines TRBV6-5 with TRBJ1-2, with TRBD1 matching 7 bases. With V trimmed by 5 bases and J by 7 bases, 4 bases remained unmatched. Germline CDR1 MNHEY, CDR2 SVGAGI. The CDR3 loop spans 12 amino acids. In DNA, the CDR3 is TGTGCCAGCAGTACAGGGGCAGGTGGCTACACCTTC. It yields the protein CASSTGAGGYTF.

This chain joins TRBV7-3 and TRBJ2-7; possible D gene TRBD1, 6 bases. There are 13 residues in the CDR3. Germline CDR1 reads SGHTA; CDR2 reads FQGTGA. With 4 bases removed from V and 6 bases from J, the gap between germline ends came to 13 bases. CDR3 region: CASSSSGAGEQYF. CDR3 in DNA: TGTGCCAGCAGCTCCTCAGGGGCGGGCGAGCAGTACTTC.

This clone was found once. The CDR3 loop reads CASSLMGDRALNNSPLHF. The CDR3 nucleotides read TGTGCCAGCAGTTTGATGGGGGACCGAGCATTAAATAATTCACCCCTCCACTTT. This chain joins TRBV28 and TRBJ1-6; D may be TRBD1 (5 bases). The CDR3 covers 18 residues. Trimming left V 3 bases short and J 5 bases short, with 20 bases between. Germline CDR1 reads MDHEN; CDR2 reads SYDVKM.

This clone appeared once. This chain joins TRBV28 and TRBJ1-1, with D possibly TRBD1 on 5 matching bases. Per germline, CDR1 MDHEN and CDR2 SYDVKM. Trimming pared 6 bases from V and 4 bases from J, leaving 21 bases between. The CDR3 covers 16 residues. This CDR3 is CASSPGGVGGGTEAFF. As DNA, the CDR3 is TGTGCCAGCAGCCCAGGTGGGGTTGGGGGGGGCACTGAAGCTTTCTTT.

This clone was observed a few times. This chain uses TRBV5-4 with TRBJ2-7; no definite D call. The CDR3 contains 11 residues. Trimming pared 3 bases from V and 6 bases from J, leaving 7 bases between. Germline CDR1 SGHNT, CDR2 YYREEE (reference sequence). DNA of the CDR3: TGTGCCAGCAGCTCCGGATTCGAGCAGTACTTC. This codes for CASSSGFEQYF.

This sequence joins TRBV6-2 or TRBV6-3 and TRBJ2-4; 7 bases fit TRBD2. Germline V gene lookup returns CDR1 MNHEY and CDR2 SVGEGT. V was clipped by 5 bases and J by 1 base; unmatched bases: 5. The CDR3 totals 15 residues. The CDR3 region is CASSNPGGAKNIQYF. In DNA form, the CDR3 reads TGTGCCAGCAGTAACCCCGGGGGGGCCAAAAACATTCAGTACTTC.

The chain couples TRBV5-1 to TRBJ2-6, with D unclear. In germline, CDR1 is SGHRS, CDR2 YFSETQ. Deletions cut 0 bases from V and 1 base from J, with 5 bases between. This CDR3 region has 15 residues. This chain's CDR3 is CASSLEGSGANVLTF. CDR3 sequence (DNA): TGCGCCAGCAGCTTGGAAGGGTCTGGGGCCAACGTCCTGACTTTC.

The chain carries TRBV10-3 and TRBJ2-3, with D possibly TRBD2 on 5 matching bases. The CDR3 extends over 16 amino acids. V lost 2 bases and J lost 0, with 12 bases in between. Germline V CDR1 and CDR2: ENHRY, SYGVKD. The DNA of the CDR3 is TGTGCCATCAGTGAGAGCCGAAGCGGTAGCACAGATACGCAGTATTTT. Its translation is CAISESRSGSTDTQYF.